The T cell receptor (beta chain) described here comes from a study of lymphopenia after photon versus proton radiotherapy. To note about this clone: Antigen: not known.

The CDR3 is 14 amino acids. Germline V gene lookup returns CDR1 MNHEY and CDR2 SVGAGI. Between the trimmed V and J ends, which lost 5 bases and 3 bases, there was a span of 13 bases. Study-level results: After the lymphocyte nadir, photon-treated repertoires showed oligoclonal expansion, especially of CD8+ Temra cells. Authors raise, but do not show, better survival with proton therapy.

This table comes from immunoSEQ multiplex PCR, and its TCRdb copy is limited to in-frame clones, with some not included. The table lists under 20,000 clones, roughly nine tenths of them singletons. The sample in question was peripheral blood, obtained from a patient treated with photon-based radiotherapy. The chain employs TRBV6-5 and TRBJ1-1; TRBD1 might be the D (6 bases). The TCR sequence derives from a woman aged 40-49 years with cholangiocarcinoma. CDR3 amino acids: CASSTFGGHTEAFF. DNA of the CDR3: TGTGCCAGCAGTACCTTTGGGGGCCACACTGAAGCTTTCTTT.